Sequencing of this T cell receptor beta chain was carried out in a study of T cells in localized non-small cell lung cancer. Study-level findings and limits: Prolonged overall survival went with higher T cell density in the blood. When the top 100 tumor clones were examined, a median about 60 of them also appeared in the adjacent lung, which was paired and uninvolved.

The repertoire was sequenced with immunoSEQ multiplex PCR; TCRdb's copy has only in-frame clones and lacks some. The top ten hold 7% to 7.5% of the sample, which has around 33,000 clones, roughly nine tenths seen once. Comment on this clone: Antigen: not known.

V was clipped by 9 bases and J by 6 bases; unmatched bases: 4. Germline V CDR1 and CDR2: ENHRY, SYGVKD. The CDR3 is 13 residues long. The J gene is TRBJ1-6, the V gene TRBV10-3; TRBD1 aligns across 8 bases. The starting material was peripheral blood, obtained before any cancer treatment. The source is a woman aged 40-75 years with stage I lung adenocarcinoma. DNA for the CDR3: TGTGCCATACAGGGGACAGGTAATTCACCCCTCCACTTT. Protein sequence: CAIQGTGNSPLHF.